Presented here are 5 T cell receptor beta chains from one specimen sequenced in a study of vaccination and CD4 T cells after COVID-19. Their specific antigens are unknown. Treatment specified: approximately nine-day PBMC culture with coronavirus spike peptide pools or control peptides (ViraFEST assay). Sequenced with the Oncomine TCR Beta short-read assay was DNA taken from cultured CD4+ T cells. Using its own MiXCR run on the PCR reads, TCRdb lists one record per CDR3 protein. The table records more than 3,000 distinct CDR3 sequences, 20% to 30% of them present only once. This specimen was CD4+ T cells from blood, cultured in vitro, taken after SARS-CoV-2 vaccination. Every receptor here comes from a human donor who had recovered from COVID-19.

The chain has TRBV6-1 and TRBJ2-2, with D unclear. CDR1 MNHNS and CDR2 SASEGT come from the germline V gene. V was shortened by 5 bases and J by 1 base, with 11 bases between the two germline ends. The CDR3 is 15 residues long. CDR3 protein: CASSPDAWNTGELFF. CDR3 nucleotide sequence: TGTGCCAGCAGTCCCGATGCCTGGAACACCGGGGAGCTGTTTTTT.

This clonotype is medium-sized in the sample. The gene calls are TRBV6-1 and TRBJ1-2; D may be TRBD1 (5 bases). Germline V CDR1 and CDR2: MNHNS, SASEGT. This CDR3 has 14 residues. Trimming removed 5 bases from V and 4 bases from J, with 14 bases in between. This CDR3 reads CASSLGGGAYGYTF. DNA of the CDR3: TGTGCCAGCAGTCTCGGGGGAGGGGCCTATGGCTACACCTTC.

DNA for the CDR3: TGTGCCACCAGCAGAGGATACACCGGGGAGCTGTTTTTT. The encoded protein is CATSRGYTGELFF. The chain carries TRBV15 and TRBJ2-2, with D uncertain. The CDR3 contains 13 residues. V lost 1 base and J lost 3, with 3 bases in between. Germline CDR1 is LNHNV and CDR2 is YYDKDF (reference sequence). Full variable domain (rest looked up from reference TRBV15 and TRBJ2-2): DAMVIQNPRYQVTQFGKPVTLSCSQTLNHNVMYWYQQKSSQAPKLLFHYYDKDFNNEADTPDNFQSRRPNTSFCFLDIRSPGLGDTAMYLCATSRGYTGELFFGEGSRLTVL.

The V gene is TRBV4-3, the J gene TRBJ1-2, with 8 bases fitting TRBD1. The CDR3 length is 17 residues. The V gene's germline CDR1 is LGHNA and CDR2 YSLEER. Trimming removed 0 bases from V and 6 bases from J; junction bases left unmatched: 12. The CDR3 loop is CASSQDLGQGIIDGYTF. CDR3 nucleotides: TGCGCCAGCAGCCAAGATTTAGGACAGGGAATTATCGATGGCTACACCTTC.

This clonotype has just a few counts. CDR3 protein: CASSLMGRTDSNQPQHF. The CDR3 DNA sequence: TGTGCCAGCAGTTTAATGGGTCGGACAGATAGCAATCAGCCCCAGCATTTT. V usage is TRBV28 and J usage is TRBJ1-5, with a possible D match to TRBD1 (6 bases). CDR3 length equals 17 residues. The V end was cut by 2 bases, the J end by 0 bases, with 14 bases between. CDR1 and CDR2 (germline): MDHEN, SYDVKM.